The next 20 T cell receptor beta chains were all read from a single sample in a study of technical replicates of blood from a few donors. Data came from immunoSEQ multiplex PCR; TCRdb stores just in-frame clones and leaves some out. The table has tens of thousands of clones, 85% to 95% seen once; the top ten hold roughly 0.37%. Sample: T cells isolated from PBMCs. The receptor source for this set is a human donor in good health.

This chain links TRBV4-1 with TRBJ2-5, with a possible D match to TRBD2 (6 bases). V was trimmed by 0 bases and J by 1 base, leaving 12 bases between them. The germline CDR1 and CDR2 sequences are MGHRA and YSYEKL. CDR3 length equals 16 residues. The CDR3 DNA is TGCGCCAGCAGCCAAGAGGACTATGACCGCCAAGAGACCCAGTACTTC. Its protein is CASSQEDYDRQETQYF.

V and J are TRBV4-3 and TRBJ2-7; the D gene is possibly TRBD1 (6 bases). The CDR3 has 17 residues. Germline CDR1 reads LGHNA; CDR2 reads YSLEER. V was trimmed by 0 bases and J by 0 bases, leaving 15 bases between them. The CDR3 DNA follows: TGCGCCAGCAGCCAAGATCCCCACAGGGAACTCTCCTACGAGCAGTACTTC. Protein product: CASSQDPHRELSYEQYF.

V is TRBV5-1 and J is TRBJ2-7; 7 nucleotides align to TRBD1. Germline lookup yields CDR1 SGHRS and CDR2 YFSETQ. After removal of 4 bases from V and 5 bases from J, the junction contained 9 bases not matched to a gene. This CDR3 comprises 14 residues. The CDR3 loop reads CASSEGQTIHEQYF. The CDR3, as DNA: TGCGCCAGCAGCGAGGGACAGACGATTCACGAGCAGTACTTC. The full variable domain, completed using reference TRBV5-1 and TRBJ2-7, is KAGVTQTPRYLIKTRGQQVTLSCSPISGHRSVSWYQQTPGQGLQFLFEYFSETQRNKGNFPGRFSGRQFSNSRSEMNVSTLELGDSALYLCASSEGQTIHEQYFGPGTRLTVT.

This sequence joins TRBV9 and TRBJ2-7; 11 bases are a match to TRBD2. Germline CDR1 reads SGDLS; CDR2 reads YYNGEE. The CDR3 is made up of 15 amino acids. V dropped 3 bases and J dropped 2; count of bases not matched to a gene: 4. CDR3 protein: CASSEGLAVTYEQYF. The CDR3 DNA follows: TGTGCCAGCAGCGAGGGACTAGCGGTCACCTACGAGCAGTACTTC. The variable domain in full, completed from reference TRBV9 and TRBJ2-7, reads DSGVTQTPKHLITATGQRVTLRCSPRSGDLSVYWYQQSLDQGLQFLIQYYNGEERAKGNILERFSAQQFPDLHSELNLSSLELGDSALYFCASSEGLAVTYEQYFGPGTRLTVT.

The chain has TRBV5-8 and TRBJ1-1, with D possibly being TRBD1 (5 bases). Germline CDR1 reads SGHTS; CDR2 reads YDEGEE. The CDR3 length is 14 residues. The V and J ends lost 1 base and 0 bases respectively, with 7 bases between them. The CDR3 loop is CASSLRGLNTEAFF. The CDR3 DNA reads TGTGCCAGCAGCTTGAGGGGATTGAACACTGAAGCTTTCTTT.

The chain is built from TRBV19 and TRBJ2-7; tentative D call: TRBD2 (6 bases). CDR3 length: 12 residues. Trimming removed 5 bases from V and 9 bases from J, with 14 bases in between. CDR1 is LNHDA and CDR2 is SQIVND in the germline V gene (reference sequence). CDR3 amino acids: CASSPLRDGQYF. In DNA form, the CDR3 reads TGTGCCAGTAGTCCGCTGCGGGATGGGCAGTACTTC.

The V and J genes are TRBV5-6 and TRBJ2-1; TRBD2 agrees at 13 bases. Germline values: CDR1 SGHDT, CDR2 YYEEEE. Unmatched junction bases numbered 9, after V lost 4 bases and J lost 5 bases. The CDR3 spans 17 residues. CDR3 coding DNA: TGTGCCAGCAGCCGTCCTATGGGGACTAGCGGGGACAATGAGCAGTTCTTC. It is translated as CASSRPMGTSGDNEQFF.

The V and J genes are TRBV4-3 and TRBJ2-1; tentatively, D is TRBD2 (6 bases). V gave up 4 bases and J gave up 0 bases, with 13 bases separating them. Germline V gene lookup returns CDR1 LGHNA and CDR2 YSLEER. The CDR3 is 16 amino acids. The CDR3 loop reads CASSPNGGASYNEQFF. CDR3 in DNA: TGCGCCAGCAGCCCGAACGGGGGAGCCTCCTACAATGAGCAGTTCTTC.

This clone came up a few times. The rearrangement links TRBV5-4 to TRBJ1-2; D gene unclear. This CDR3 contains 13 residues. Germline CDR1 reads SGHNT; CDR2 reads YYREEE (reference sequence). Trimming pared 0 bases from V and 8 bases from J, leaving 11 bases between. The CDR3: CASSLVEGQGYTF. The CDR3 DNA reads as TGTGCCAGCAGCTTGGTGGAGGGTCAGGGCTACACCTTC.

The chain uses TRBV9 and TRBJ2-7, with a tentative D call TRBD2 (6 bases). The CDR3 consists of 13 residues. Germline CDR1 is SGDLS and CDR2 is YYNGEE. Deletions cut 6 bases from V and 7 bases from J, with 17 bases between. The DNA for the CDR3 is TGTGCCAGCACCCTTGGGGTGGGGGGAGAGCAGTACTTC. Amino acids: CASTLGVGGEQYF.

J is TRBJ2-3 and V is TRBV5-1; TRBD1 is a possible D gene (5 bases). The length of the CDR3 is 15 residues. The ends were cut back, 0 bases at V and 4 bases at J, with 12 bases in the middle. The V gene's germline CDR1 is SGHRS and CDR2 YFSETQ. CDR3: CASSLGTPSADTQYF. CDR3 nucleotides: TGCGCCAGCAGCTTGGGGACACCGTCTGCAGATACGCAGTATTTT.

The gene calls are TRBV7-9 and TRBJ2-2; TRBD2 matches 9 bases. The germline gives CDR1 SEHNR, CDR2 FQNEAQ (reference sequence). The CDR3 consists of 15 residues. The junction had 0 bases not matched to a gene; V was cut back by 3 bases and J by 1 base. DNA of the CDR3: TGTGCCAGCAGCTTGACTAGCGGGAACACCGGGGAGCTGTTTTTT. This gives the protein CASSLTSGNTGELFF. Combining the CDR3 with reference TRBV7-9 and TRBJ2-2 gives the whole variable domain DTGVSQNPRHKITKRGQNVTFRCDPISEHNRLYWYRQTLGQGPEFLTYFQNEAQLEKSRLLSDRFSAERPKGSFSTLEIQRTEQGDSAMYLCASSLTSGNTGELFFGEGSRLTVL.

V is TRBV6-1 and J is TRBJ1-2, with D possibly TRBD1 on 5 matching bases. The CDR3 spans 13 residues. V gave up 0 bases and J gave up 7 bases, with 9 bases separating them. Germline V gene data show CDR1 as MNHNS and CDR2 as SASEGT. This chain's CDR3 is CASSEAPGGGYTF. In DNA form, the CDR3 reads TGTGCCAGCAGTGAAGCTCCCGGGGGTGGCTACACCTTC.

The chain combines TRBV6-6 with TRBJ2-2, with 7 bases that match TRBD1. The CDR3 loop spans 15 amino acids. V lost 8 bases and J lost 1; bases outside the gene matches: 7. Germline V gene sequence: CDR1 MNHNY, CDR2 SVGAGI (reference sequence). Here the CDR3 DNA reads TGTGCCAGCGGATTACAGGGGCGGAACACCGGGGAGCTGTTTTTT. Residues: CASGLQGRNTGELFF.

The rearrangement links TRBV28 to TRBJ1-2, with a tentative D call TRBD1 (6 bases). Germline CDR1 MDHEN, CDR2 SYDVKM. The CDR3 loop spans 13 amino acids. Deletions cut 3 bases from V and 6 bases from J, with 11 bases between. The DNA of the CDR3 is TGTGCCAGCAGTTTCACAGGGAAGGATGGCTACACCTTC. Amino acid sequence: CASSFTGKDGYTF.

The chain uses TRBV7-6 and TRBJ1-1; a weak D match, TRBD1 (5 bases). Germline CDR1 SGHVS, CDR2 FNYEAQ. There are 18 residues in the CDR3. Trimming stripped 4 bases from V and 0 bases from J, with 21 bases between. CDR3 region: CASSWGGMGDFMNTEAFF. CDR3 coding DNA: TGTGCCAGCAGCTGGGGAGGCATGGGGGATTTCATGAACACTGAAGCTTTCTTT.

This chain connects TRBV29-1 to TRBJ2-7; weak D call: TRBD2 (5 bases). The CDR3 totals 15 residues. CDR1 and CDR2 from the germline V gene are SQVTM and ANQGSEA. Trimming removed 7 bases from V and 1 base from J, with 20 bases in between. CDR3 sequence: CSAQVGSYLSYEQYF. In DNA form, the CDR3 reads TGCAGCGCCCAGGTTGGGAGTTACTTATCCTACGAGCAGTACTTC.

The J gene is TRBJ2-1, the V gene TRBV6-5, with TRBD2 identical over 9 bases. The CDR3 is 16 amino acids. The germline V gene encodes CDR1 MNHEY and CDR2 SVGAGI. J was trimmed by 8 bases and V by 2 bases; bases with no gene match: 10. The DNA for the CDR3 is TGTGCCAGCAGTTACAGTCAGGGCGGGAGGGAAGATGAGCAGTTCTTC. This gives the protein CASSYSQGGREDEQFF.

A single count supports this clone. This chain joins TRBV7-2 and TRBJ2-7; D may be TRBD2 (6 bases). The CDR3 has 15 residues. CDR1 and CDR2 (germline): SGHTA, FQGNSA. The ends were cut back, 0 bases at V and 4 bases at J, with 13 bases in the middle. This CDR3 is CASSLAGTDYYEQYF. For the CDR3, the DNA is TGTGCCAGCAGCTTAGCTGGGACGGACTATTACGAGCAGTACTTC.

The V gene is TRBV19, the J gene TRBJ2-4; maybe TRBD2 (7 bases). CDR1 and CDR2 (germline): LNHDA, SQIVND (reference sequence). V was shortened by 7 bases and J by 7 bases, with 23 bases between the two germline ends. The CDR3 consists of 16 residues. CDR3 in DNA: TGTGCCAGTACCCCAATACGGGGGGCGATGTCTAACATTCAGTACTTC. Translated, it gives CASTPIRGAMSNIQYF.